This T cell receptor beta chain was sequenced in a study of blood T cell repertoires in COVID-19. As for the study in general: Acute and convalescent COVID-19 specimens originated in the United States, Italy and Spain. In each case, the material was cDNA or gDNA derived from T cells, B-cell-depleted T cells, or PBMCs.

Original data processing: The authors estimated nucleated cell counts from reference gene primer amplification. Some clones are missing from TCRdb's copy, which holds only in-frame ones; the method was immunoSEQ multiplex PCR. V and J calls and clone size are as listed in that table; D and trimming were resolved from the DNA. The sample shows some 110,000 clones, 80% to 85% of them seen only once. J lost 12 bases, V lost 0 bases, and 13 bases had no gene match. CDR1 and CDR2 (germline): LNHNV, YYDKDF (reference sequence). CDR3 length equals 17 residues. This sequence originates from a man in his 70s with acute or convalescent COVID-19. The V and J genes are TRBV15 and TRBJ1-4; 10 bases map to TRBD1. The sequenced material came from peripheral blood. In nucleotides, the CDR3 is TGTGCCACCAGCAGAGACTATCCCGGGACAGGGGCGACGGAACTGTTTTTT. As protein: CATSRDYPGTGATELFF.